This passage covers 5 T cell receptor beta chains from one sample sequenced in a study of beta chain features in type 1 diabetes. Whole-study results and caveats: TCRB CDR3 length was moderately but significantly reduced in all four CD4+ subsets of Type 1 diabetes patients.

Expressed TCRB transcripts were sequenced, since all the RNA that had been isolated was reverse transcribed. The protocol was immunoSEQ multiplex PCR, while the TCRdb copy is restricted to in-frame clones and leaves out a portion. This table holds under 350,000 clones, 24% found once. The antigens of these receptors remain unknown. Sequencing was done on a sample of naive CD4+ T cells from blood. The receptors stem from a woman younger than 45 with type 1 diabetes.

About this clone: This same CDR3 is encoded by further DNA sequences in the sample. The J gene is TRBJ2-7, the V gene TRBV5-1, with 9 bases identical to TRBD1. The trim removed 0 bases at V and 3 bases at J, leaving 1 base unmatched. This CDR3 has 14 amino acids. Germline CDR1 and CDR2: SGHRS and YFSETQ. The CDR3 protein is CASSLGQGGYEQYF. The CDR3 DNA is TGCGCCAGCAGCTTGGGACAGGGGGGCTACGAGCAGTACTTC.

The rearrangement uses TRBV25-1 and TRBJ2-5, with 11 bases lining up with TRBD2. Germline V lookup: CDR1 MGHDK, CDR2 SYGVNS. Germline trimming cut 10 bases from V and 5 bases from J; bases unmatched to any gene: 6. This CDR3 has 13 amino acids. CDR3 DNA: TGTGCCACCACACTAGCGGGAGCGGAGACCCAGTACTTC. This sequence encodes CATTLAGAETQYF.

This clone was found a few times. V gene TRBV5-1 combines with J gene TRBJ2-1; D is perhaps TRBD2 (6 bases). CDR1 and CDR2 (germline): SGHRS, YFSETQ. This CDR3 is built from 14 residues. The germline V and J ends were trimmed by 0 bases and 2 bases, with 6 bases remaining between them. CDR3 residues: CASSLAGAYNEQFF. Written as DNA, the CDR3 is TGCGCCAGCAGCTTGGCGGGGGCCTACAATGAGCAGTTCTTC. Full variable domain (rest looked up from reference TRBV5-1 and TRBJ2-1): KAGVTQTPRYLIKTRGQQVTLSCSPISGHRSVSWYQQTPGQGLQFLFEYFSETQRNKGNFPGRFSGRQFSNSRSEMNVSTLELGDSALYLCASSLAGAYNEQFFGPGTRLTVL.

This clone was detected only a few times. This rearrangement joins TRBV30 to TRBJ2-1, with unresolved D. CDR1 and CDR2 from the germline V gene are GTSNPN and SVGIG (reference sequence). The V gene lost 8 bases and the J gene lost 7 bases, with 21 bases spanning the gap. This CDR3 contains 14 residues. The CDR3 region is CALERASPRNEQFF. The CDR3 nucleotides are TGTGCCCTGGAGCGAGCGTCTCCACGGAATGAGCAGTTCTTC.

Only a few counts were recorded for this clone. The chain couples TRBV14 to TRBJ2-4; a weak D match, TRBD1 (6 bases). Trimming shortened V by 3 bases and J by 9 bases, and 15 bases separated the two germline ends. The CDR3 is 14 amino acids. Germline V lookup: CDR1 SGHDN, CDR2 FVKESK. The CDR3, as DNA: TGTGCCAGCAGCCAGGGTGATGGGACAAGCATTCAGTACTTC. Encoded protein: CASSQGDGTSIQYF.